The sequence of this T cell receptor beta chain was determined in a study of T cells in localized non-small cell lung cancer. TCRdb's table, derived via immunoSEQ multiplex PCR, lists solely in-frame clones and lacks some. The data show about 7,000 clones, approximately 50% seen once. This clone came up a few times. Its cognate antigen is unknown. Overall study findings and caveats: Heterogeneity cannot be ruled out, as sequencing used one tumor region only. Tumor showed lower T cell clonality than uninvolved adjacent lung, where it was highest. Higher blood T cell density tracked longer overall survival. Among the top 100 tumor clones, a median about 57 appeared in adjacent lung.

Sequences were derived from lymph node tissue, sampled before any cancer treatment. The sequence derives from a female donor over 55 with stage I lung adenocarcinoma.

In DNA form, the CDR3 reads TGTGCCAGCAGACAGGGTTCTACCGGGGAGCTGTTTTTT. Encoded protein: CASRQGSTGELFF. This rearrangement joins TRBV6-8 to TRBJ2-2; possible D gene TRBD1, 6 bases. Trimming shortened V by 6 bases and J by 5 bases, and 10 bases separated the two germline ends. Germline V CDR1 and CDR2: MNHGY, SAAAGT. The CDR3 totals 13 residues.